This T cell receptor beta chain was sequenced during a study of Ad26.COV2.S vaccination and SARS-CoV-2 variants (TCRdb year 2021). A note on the overall study: Donors in the vaccine arm were drawn from COV1001, a multicentre, randomized, double-blind, placebo-controlled phase I-IIa trial testing Ad26.COV2.S in healthy adults. Ad26.COV2.S was administered intramuscularly at a dose of 5x10^10 or 1x10^11 viral particles, either as one shot or as two shots given 56 days apart. TCRbeta repertoire sequencing served as the tool for gauging how specific and how broad the SARS-CoV-2-reactive T cell receptors were following Ad26.COV2.S vaccination. A total of approximately 30 samples were included in the TCR-sequenced set, comprising 19 Ad26.COV2.S vaccine recipients, 5 placebo recipients and 8 SARS-CoV-2 convalescent individuals. Participants in the trial were split at random into five groups of five each, receiving low-dose or high-dose Ad26.COV2.S once or twice, or else placebo on both occasions. Investigators remained blinded to trial group allocation during experiments and outcome assessment. General conclusions and limits of the study: Compared with placebo recipients, Ad26.COV2.S recipients showed higher spike-specific TCR breadth (P = 0.0014). The authors noted that the TCR breadth and depth analyses may have underestimated total T cell responses. Comparing responses between vaccine doses or regimens was not something the study was powered to do. Substantial breadth of spike-specific CD8+ and CD4+ T cell responses was reported after vaccination. Vaccine and placebo recipients had similar non-spike TCR breadth, a finding consistent with the vaccine containing only spike.

What this sample's treatment or condition label stands for: around 19 received Ad26.COV2.S at low or high dose, single or two shots; roughly five received placebo; per-sample allocation not given. Repertoires of vaccine and placebo recipients were sequenced from samples taken on day 63 after the first injection. Cohort 1b enrolled some 25 adults aged 18-55 years at a single site in Boston, USA, between 29 July and 7 August 2020. Ad26.COV2.S consisted of a replication-incompetent adenovirus type 26 vector by which a prefusion-stabilized SARS-CoV-2 spike protein from the original Wuhan strain was expressed. TCRbeta CDR3 regions were sequenced with the immunoSEQ Assay. After extraction, genomic DNA underwent amplification by bias-controlled multiplex PCR, followed by high-throughput sequencing. In the original analysis: Collapsing and filtering of sequences were performed to quantify the absolute abundance of each unique TCRbeta CDR3 region. Usable DNA was measured by amplifying reference genes present in all nucleated cells, and TCRbeta template counts were normalized to that usable DNA to estimate T cell fraction. Repertoire TCRs were annotated as SARS-CoV-2-specific when V gene, CDR3 amino acid sequence and J gene were exactly matched to a known reactive TCR set. The reference SARS-CoV-2 TCR set was obtained from MIRA and was filtered for enrichment in COVID-19-positive ImmuneCODE repertoires, whereby public or cross-reactive TCRs were removed. Drawing on the MIRA antigens, annotated TCRs were analysed further at the level of specific ORF or position within ORF. Breadth was defined as the number of annotated unique rearrangements divided by the total number of unique productive rearrangements, and depth was defined as the summed frequency of the annotated unique rearrangements. Two-sided Wilcoxon rank-sum tests were applied when comparing TCR breadth between groups. TCRdb stores this immuneACCESS table with in-frame sequences only. Part of the clones is absent; in the studies checked, under half of the shortfall reflects unresolved V genes, and no reason is known for the rest. The V and J calls and clone size come from that table; D and trimming were worked out from the DNA. The sample has about 440,000 clones on record, about 83% of them singletons. The top ten clones comprise around 13% of the sample.

V is clipped by 4 bases and J by 2 bases, and the sequence between their germline boundaries is 15 bases long. Reading the germline V gene gives CDR1 SGHRS and CDR2 YFSETQ. Its CDR3 holds 15 amino acids, cysteine through phenylalanine. This entry keeps only the CDR3 DNA: 45 bases, framed from base 1. As to this clone: No cognate antigen has been identified for it. No base qualities exist here, and no much larger clone lies one base off it.

This TCR was sampled from a person aged 18-60 years who received the Ad26.COV2.S COVID-19 vaccine or a placebo. The chain joins TRBV5-1 to TRBJ1-1, with a tentative D gene TRBD1 over 5 matching bases. Sequencing used peripheral blood, obtained in a trial of Ad26.COV2.S vaccine versus placebo. The bases are TGCGCCAGCAGCCCCAGGGAGGGCAGTAACACTGAAGCTTTCTTT. Its amino acids are CASSPREGSNTEAFF. Where the CDR3 stops, the reference TRBV5-1 and TRBJ1-1 genes take over; the full variable domain is KAGVTQTPRYLIKTRGQQVTLSCSPISGHRSVSWYQQTPGQGLQFLFEYFSETQRNKGNFPGRFSGRQFSNSRSEMNVSTLELGDSALYLCASSPREGSNTEAFFGQGTRLTVV.